This T cell receptor beta chain emerged from a study of T cell changes during pregnancy in multiple sclerosis. The CDR3 has 15 residues. Trimming at V came to 3 bases and at J to 0 bases, leaving 6 bases not matched to a gene. The V gene's germline CDR1 is GTSNPN and CDR2 SVGIG (reference sequence). The method was immunoSEQ multiplex PCR; TCRdb's version includes in-frame clones alone and lacks a portion of them. This table has roughly 110,000 clones, under 95% appearing once. The TCR originated in a female donor with multiple sclerosis, enrolled in a pregnancy study. This rearrangement joins TRBV30 to TRBJ2-7; 9 bases align to TRBD1. The input for sequencing was peripheral blood, taken before pregnancy. In DNA form, the CDR3 reads TGTGCCTGGAGAACAGGGACAGGGCGCTCCTACGAGCAGTACTTC. Its protein is CAWRTGTGRSYEQYF.